This T cell receptor beta chain was recovered during a study of Tregs in tolerant kidney transplant recipients (dated by TCRdb to the late 2010s). Regarding the complete study: Transplants used related donors with nonmyeloablative bone marrow transplantation; mixed chimerism was transient in the human trials. TCRbeta sequencing was used in the study to identify donor-specific regulatory T cells before combined kidney and bone marrow transplantation, and the identified cells were then tracked after transplant. Overall study outcomes, separate from this receptor: Expanding Tregs with activated donor B cells appeared to identify the most biologically relevant and donor-specific TCRbeta repertoire. Although technical replication error seemed to be minimal, the question of biological reproducibility was not addressed directly. Donor-specific Treg expansion exceeded global Treg expansion in tolerant patients, suggesting antigen-driven rather than nonspecific expansion. The study was limited by small patient numbers, and the findings need validation in larger populations and under other immunosuppression protocols. PCR primers changed over time for some patients, so nucleotide-level comparison across those patients' samples was not possible.

Reading the label with the study, this specimen's time point is: blood sample drawn before combined kidney and bone marrow transplant. Thawed PBMCs were FACS-sorted into unstimulated Tregs (CD4+CD25+CD127-), CD4+ non-Tregs (CD4+CD25-), CD4 cells and CD8 cells. Patients were several combined kidney and bone marrow transplant recipients from the ITN036ST trial, and only these trial subjects had samples available. Healthy control blood was processed by Ficoll density gradient to PBMCs and cryopreserved; patient PBMCs were collected before and after transplant. Via the germline V gene, CDR1 is LGHNA and CDR2 YSLEER. Deletion took 4 bases off V and 5 bases off J, with a span of 17 bases between the germline ends. The CDR3 sequence holds 15 residues, the cysteine and phenylalanine included. Here the CDR3 DNA is all that survives: 45 bases in frame from base 1. Turning to this clone: Its antigen remains undetermined. No base quality values were provided; no much bigger clone lies one nucleotide off.

Genomic DNA was extracted from sorted cells with the QIAGEN DNeasy Blood and Tissue Kit for TCRbeta CDR3 sequencing. High-throughput TCRbeta CDR3 sequencing was carried out commercially through immunoSEQ, with PCR amplification with bias correction and internal controls included. The source study handled its data this way. Unique productive TCRbeta sequences were defined by CDR3 nucleotide sequence when primers matched and otherwise by CDR3 amino acid sequence together with Vbeta and Jbeta genes. As a correction for sorting error, sequences shared between sorted populations at a frequency ratio of 2:1 or less were discarded, and the remaining shared sequences were assigned to the higher population. A sequence counted as donor-reactive if, in CFSE-low cells, the sequence had a frequency of at least 0.01% and was expanded at least 5-fold compared with unstimulated cells. Jensen-Shannon divergence, calculated on the top 100 TCRbeta sequences ranked by frequency, was used to quantify repertoire divergence. For any sample with multiple sequencing runs, sorting error was corrected in each run separately before the runs were pooled. This immuneACCESS table, as held by TCRdb, lists in-frame sequences with V and J called but not all clones. Of the missing ones, under half trace to an unresolved V gene in checked studies; the others have no known cause. V, J and clone size are those of that table, while D and trimming were read from the DNA. The sample profile shows over 60,000 clones; about 98% of them were found once. The ten largest make up around 0.51% of the sample.

The sample consisted of CD4+ T cells from blood, taken before the transplant. The V and J segments used are TRBV4-3 and TRBJ2-5; TRBD1 might be the D gene, on 6 matching bases. The origin of this receptor is a human donor who received a combined kidney and bone marrow transplant. The nucleotide sequence reads as follows: TGCGCCAGCAGCCCCCGGGCAGGGGAAGGTGAGACCCAGTACTTC. Translation gives CASSPRAGEGETQYF.